The 27 T cell receptor beta chains below come from one sample, sequenced in a study of breast tumors, draining lymph nodes, adjacent tissues. The lymph nodes were axillary draining lymph nodes from breast cancer patients. Each CDR3 protein is one row after TCRdb ran MiXCR on the multiplex PCR reads. Of about 110,000 distinct CDR3 sequences detected, approximately 28% appear once; the ten largest clones hold approximately 5%. The material sequenced was axillary lymph node tissue. The receptors come from a female donor with breast cancer. Some clones in this sample may be carry-over from other donors' samples.

The rearrangement joins TRBV19 to TRBJ2-6, with D perhaps matching TRBD1 (5 bases). Germline loops: CDR1 LNHDA, CDR2 SQIVND (reference sequence). V lost 6 bases to trimming and J lost 0 bases, with 9 bases between them. This CDR3 comprises 15 residues. CDR3 in DNA: TGTGCCAGTAGCCCACAGGTCTCTGGGGCCAACGTCCTGACTTTC. Translated, it gives CASSPQVSGANVLTF.

The table lists this clonotype with many counts. This chain uses TRBV12-3 or TRBV12-4 with TRBJ2-2, with 7 bases lining up with TRBD1. This CDR3 contains 14 residues. V was clipped by 7 bases and J by 3 bases; unmatched bases: 5. The CDR3 nucleotides read TGTGCCAGCAAGGACAGGACTTACACCGGGGAGCTGTTTTTT. Protein sequence: CASKDRTYTGELFF.

Remarks on this clonotype: One end of the junction varies from germline; a read error may be responsible. The CDR3 loop reads CASSHSSLGLGLAGVEQYF. DNA of the CDR3: TGTGCCAGCAGTCACTCAAGTTTGGGTCTTGGGCTAGCGGGAGTCGAGCAGTACTTC. The genes are TRBV6-2 or TRBV6-3 and TRBJ2-7; 10 nucleotides line up with TRBD2. Germline V gene lookup returns CDR1 MNHEY and CDR2 SVGEGT. This CDR3 is built from 19 residues.

This clonotype showed up just a few times. A read error may be the cause here, since a much bigger clone is one base away. The chain employs TRBV5-4 and TRBJ2-7, with D tentatively TRBD2 (6 bases). V shed 2 bases and J shed 2 bases, with 14 bases lying between them. The germline CDR1 and CDR2 sequences are SGHNT and YYREEE (reference sequence). This CDR3 contains 15 residues. This chain's CDR3 is CASSFRGPGAYEQYF. The DNA for the CDR3 is TGTGCCAGCAGCTTTAGAGGACCGGGGGCCTACGAGCAGTACTTC. Combining the CDR3 with reference TRBV5-4 and TRBJ2-7 gives the whole variable domain ETGVTQSPTHLIKTRGQQVTLRCSSQSGHNTVSWYQQALGQGPQFIFQYYREEENGRGNFPPRFSGLQFPNYSSELNVNALELDDSALYLCASSFRGPGAYEQYFGPGTRLTVT.

A word on this clonotype: At one boundary the junction diverges from the germline segment, which might be a read error. The V call is TRBV7-2, the J call TRBJ1-2; TRBD1 is a possible D gene (6 bases). The CDR3 totals 16 residues. The germline V gene has CDR1 SGHTA and CDR2 FQGNSA. The CDR3 DNA reads as TGTGCCAGCAGCTTATTGCCCTGGGGGGCTAACTATGGCCACACCTTC. Translating it yields CASSLLPWGANYGHTF.

This clonotype was detected many times. The J gene is TRBJ2-7, the V gene TRBV12-3 or TRBV12-4, with 7 positions matching TRBD1. Trimming at V came to 6 bases and at J to 0 bases, leaving 2 bases not matched to a gene. This CDR3 spans 13 amino acids. DNA for the CDR3: TGTGCCAGCAGCCGGGACAGCTCCTACGAGCAGTACTTC. It yields the protein CASSRDSSYEQYF.

This clonotype was counted at least ten times. The V gene is TRBV5-5, the J gene TRBJ2-1; D unclear. Germline V gene lookup returns CDR1 SGHKS and CDR2 YYEKEE (reference sequence). This CDR3 has 12 residues. V gave up 3 bases and J gave up 10 bases, with 11 bases separating them. This CDR3 reads CASSSDLREQFF. The CDR3 DNA follows: TGTGCCAGCAGCTCGGACCTCCGGGAGCAGTTCTTC.

As regards this clonotype: A single base separates this from a much larger clone, so it may be a read error. CDR3 sequence: CASSELAGGTGELSF. The CDR3 bases are TGCGCCAGCAGTGAACTAGCGGGAGGCACCGGGGAGCTGTCTTTT. This chain connects TRBV10-2 to TRBJ2-2; TRBD2 matches at 12 bases. The CDR3 loop spans 15 amino acids. The V gene's germline CDR1 is WSHSY and CDR2 SAAADI.

The rearrangement links TRBV29-1 to TRBJ1-3; D unresolved. The germline gives CDR1 SQVTM, CDR2 ANQGSEA. V was cut by 5 bases and J by 0 bases, with 20 bases left in between. CDR3 length equals 17 residues. Written as DNA, the CDR3 is TGCAGCGTTTTATCCAGCAGCCGACCTAGCTCTGGAAACACCATATATTTT. It encodes CSVLSSSRPSSGNTIYF.

The rearrangement links TRBV24-1 to TRBJ2-7, with 10 bases aligning to TRBD1. The V and J ends lost 9 bases and 1 base, in that order; junction bases with no gene match: 5. This CDR3 has 14 amino acids. CDR1 and CDR2 (germline): KGHDR, SFDVKD. This CDR3 is CATYRDRGSYEQYF. The DNA of the CDR3 is TGTGCCACCTACCGGGACAGGGGTTCCTACGAGCAGTACTTC.

This clonotype was observed many times. V gene TRBV24-1 combines with J gene TRBJ2-1; 10 nucleotides match TRBD2. The CDR3 contains 16 residues. Trimming cost V 4 bases and J 7 bases; bases outside gene matches: 9. Germline values: CDR1 KGHDR, CDR2 SFDVKD. CDR3 amino acids: CATSDVSGGTVNEQFF. In DNA form, the CDR3 reads TGTGCCACCAGTGACGTTAGCGGGGGGACAGTAAATGAGCAGTTCTTC.

This clonotype was counted many times. CDR3 in amino acids: CASSLRRTRTSHTQYF. The CDR3 DNA is TGTGCCAGCAGTTTACGAAGGACTAGGACTTCACATACGCAGTATTTT. This sequence joins TRBV27 and TRBJ2-3; 7 positions match TRBD2. The CDR3 consists of 16 residues. With 2 bases clipped from V and 7 bases from J, the junction kept 12 bases outside the gene matches. Germline CDR1 reads MNHEY; CDR2 reads SMNVEV (reference sequence).

This clonotype was counted at least ten times. The chain links TRBV7-3 to TRBJ2-1; 7 nucleotides match TRBD1. The CDR3 contains 17 residues. From germline, CDR1 is SGHTA and CDR2 FQGTGA. The V gene end was trimmed by 0 bases and the J gene end by 4 bases; junction bases not matched to a gene: 9. CDR3 DNA sequence: TGTGCCAGCAGCTTAACGAGCGGACAGGAGATATACAATGAGCAGTTCTTC. Amino acids: CASSLTSGQEIYNEQFF. Full variable domain (remainder filled in from reference TRBV7-3 and TRBJ2-1): GAGVSQTPSNKVTEKGKYVELRCDPISGHTALYWYRQSLGQGPEFLIYFQGTGAADDSGLPNDRFFAVRPEGSVSTLKIQRTERGDSAVYLCASSLTSGQEIYNEQFFGPGTRLTVL.

The chain uses TRBV5-1 and TRBJ1-6, with unresolved D. Between the trimmed V and J ends, which lost 1 base and 5 bases, there was a span of 10 bases. The CDR3 runs 15 residues. Germline V gene data show CDR1 as SGHRS and CDR2 as YFSETQ. The CDR3 DNA sequence: TGCGCCAGCAGCTTGACGGAATTTCATAATTCACCCCTCCACTTT. It encodes CASSLTEFHNSPLHF.

This clonotype appeared a few times. The genes are TRBV5-1 and TRBJ1-1, with unresolved D. Trimming pared 1 base from V and 1 base from J, leaving 8 bases between. This CDR3 has 14 residues. The germline V gene encodes CDR1 SGHRS and CDR2 YFSETQ. The CDR3 nucleotides are TGCGCCAGCAGCTTGTCGGCACAGAACACTGAAGCTTTCTTT. It is translated as CASSLSAQNTEAFF. Full variable domain (rest looked up from reference TRBV5-1 and TRBJ1-1): KAGVTQTPRYLIKTRGQQVTLSCSPISGHRSVSWYQQTPGQGLQFLFEYFSETQRNKGNFPGRFSGRQFSNSRSEMNVSTLELGDSALYLCASSLSAQNTEAFFGQGTRLTVV.

This chain joins TRBV5-1 and TRBJ2-2; TRBD1 is a possible D gene (5 bases). Looked up from germline, CDR1 is SGHRS and CDR2 is YFSETQ. The V and J ends lost 1 base and 4 bases respectively, with 11 bases between them. The CDR3 spans 15 residues. CDR3 bases: TGCGCCAGCAGCTTGTCTAGGGGCTCCACCGGGGAGCTGTTTTTT. Translated: CASSLSRGSTGELFF.

Ten or more counts support this clonotype. The chain has TRBV6-5 and TRBJ1-6; D call uncertain. This CDR3 comprises 14 residues. The V end was cut by 8 bases, the J end by 5 bases, with 13 bases between. CDR1 MNHEY and CDR2 SVGAGI come from the germline V gene. In nucleotides, the CDR3 is TGTGCCAGCCGTCCGGACCGCAATAATTCACCCCTCCACTTT. It codes for CASRPDRNNSPLHF.

As DNA, the CDR3 is TGTGCCAGCAGCGAACAGGGAGCTTCACCCCTCCACTTT. Encoded protein: CASSEQGASPLHF. The V and J genes are TRBV9 and TRBJ1-6; D is possibly TRBD1 (6 bases). The CDR3 totals 13 residues. Trimming removed 3 bases from V and 9 bases from J, with 10 bases in between. From germline, CDR1 is SGDLS and CDR2 YYNGEE.

This clonotype has ten or more counts. A much more abundant neighbour one base away suggests this may be a read error. The final CDR3 position lacks the conserved phenylalanine or tryptophan, pointing to a likely read error. It is unclear where the CDR3 begins or ends on the DNA, so no DNA is shown, and the CDR3 is as TCRdb lists it. The chain carries TRBV20-1 and TRBJ2-7; the table's D gene call, TRBD2, was not cross checked with the DNA. The CDR3 is 10 residues long, counting both termini. CDR1 is DFQATT, CDR2 SNEGSKA, per germline (reference sequence). The CDR3 loop is CSARKSGLDS.

This clonotype was detected ten times or more. The J gene is TRBJ1-5, the V gene TRBV12-3 or TRBV12-4, with 7 bases matching TRBD1. V gave up 5 bases and J gave up 3 bases; unmatched junction bases: 4. This CDR3 comprises 14 residues. This CDR3 is CASSEGQYNQPQHF. The CDR3 DNA sequence: TGTGCCAGCAGTGAGGGACAGTACAATCAGCCCCAGCATTTT.

On this clonotype: The junction departs from the called germline gene at one end, perhaps through a read error. The chain links TRBV10-3 to TRBJ1-6, with 10 bases identical to TRBD1. CDR1 ENHRY and CDR2 SYGVKD come from the germline V gene. This CDR3 is 16 amino acids long. For the CDR3, the DNA is TGTGCCATCAGCCCCGTGAGGGACAGGGGTAATTCACCCCCCCACTTT. This translates into CAISPVRDRGNSPPHF.

The table lists this clonotype with many counts. This CDR3 is CASTAELTYEQYF. The CDR3 DNA follows: TGTGCCAGCACCGCGGAACTTACCTACGAGCAGTACTTC. J is TRBJ2-7 and V is TRBV7-8; D remains unclear. The V gene's germline CDR1 is SGHVS and CDR2 FQNEAQ. The V end lost 7 bases, the J end lost 2 bases, and 12 bases lay between the germline ends. The CDR3 extends over 13 amino acids. The full variable domain, with the rest looked up from reference TRBV7-8 and TRBJ2-7, is GAGVSQSPRYKVAKRGQDVALRCDPISGHVSLFWYQQALGQGPEFLTYFQNEAQLDKSGLPSDRFFAERPEGSVSTLKIQRTQQEDSAVYLCASTAELTYEQYFGPGTRLTVT.

This clonotype has a count of ten or more. The chain carries TRBV4-1 and TRBJ2-3; a possible D gene is TRBD2 (7 bases). V was clipped by 4 bases and J by 3 bases, with 14 bases between them. Germline assignment: CDR1 MGHRA and CDR2 YSYEKL. The CDR3 totals 15 residues. CDR3 DNA sequence: TGCGCCAGCAGCCTTAAAGGGGGGGGGACAGATACGCAGTATTTT. The encoded protein is CASSLKGGGTDTQYF.

This clonotype was seen at least ten times. The CDR3 spells CASAPSRHEQYF. The CDR3 region has the DNA TGTGCTAGTGCCCCTAGTCGACACGAGCAGTACTTC. V is TRBV12-5 and J is TRBJ2-7; D call uncertain. CDR1 and CDR2 (germline): LGHNT, FRNRAP. The CDR3 length is 12 residues. V lost 7 bases to trimming and J lost 5 bases, with 12 bases between them.

A word on this clonotype: This may come from a read error, since a much larger clone is one base off. The conserved closing phenylalanine or tryptophan is absent in this CDR3, likely reflecting a read error. V and J are TRBV5-5 and TRBJ1-2; D perhaps matches TRBD1 (5 bases). The V end was cut by 5 bases, the J end by 8 bases, with 25 bases between. This CDR3 has 16 residues. The V gene's germline CDR1 is SGHKS and CDR2 YYEKEE (reference sequence). This CDR3 is CASSFGTSGNPRGYTS. The CDR3 nucleotides are TGTGCCAGCAGTTTTGGGACGTCGGGGAATCCGAGGGGCTACACCTCC.

The V gene is TRBV25-1, the J gene TRBJ2-3; D is unclear. Between the trimmed V and J ends, which lost 4 bases and 0 bases, there was a span of 14 bases. The CDR3 has 16 residues. Germline assignment: CDR1 MGHDK and CDR2 SYGVNS. CDR3 in amino acids: CASSAPSSESTDTQYF. Here the CDR3 DNA reads TGTGCCAGCAGTGCTCCCTCGAGCGAAAGCACAGATACGCAGTATTTT.

The chain has TRBV7-3 and TRBJ1-2, with TRBD1 identical over 10 bases. The J segment lost 6 bases and the V segment lost 4 bases, leaving 2 bases of the junction unmatched. Germline V gene lookup returns CDR1 SGHTA and CDR2 FQGTGA. This CDR3 is 13 amino acids long. The CDR3 loop is CASSSGQGNGYTF. CDR3 coding DNA: TGTGCCAGCAGCTCGGGACAGGGGAATGGCTACACCTTC.